A single sample is the source of the 8 T cell receptor beta chains below, sequenced in a study of human T cells and chemical hapten exposure. This sample's time point: patch test 3, about 24 weeks after DPC sensitization. The treatment denotes: therapeutic diphenylcyclopropenone sensitization with weekly scalp DPC. TCRdb itself ran the RACE reads through MiXCR, one entry per CDR3 protein. The data contain approximately 60,000 distinct CDR3 sequences, approximately 10% of them singletons. This specimen was whole blood, taken in connection with sensitization to the hapten diphenylcyclopropenone (DPC). The receptors were sampled from a woman in her twenties or thirties with alopecia areata. Some clones in this sample may be carry-over from other donors' samples.

V gene TRBV27 combines with J gene TRBJ2-7; D may be TRBD2 (6 bases). CDR3 length equals 16 residues. With 5 bases removed from V and 0 bases from J, the gap between germline ends came to 17 bases. The germline V gene has CDR1 MNHEY and CDR2 SMNVEV (reference sequence). This CDR3 is CASSPDLARSSYEQYF. The DNA of the CDR3 is TGTGCCAGCAGTCCTGACCTAGCGAGGAGCTCCTACGAGCAGTACTTC.

This chain connects TRBV12-3 or TRBV12-4 to TRBJ2-1; 13 nucleotides align to TRBD2. The CDR3 length is 15 residues. Unmatched junction bases numbered 4, after V lost 7 bases and J lost 4 bases. Here the CDR3 DNA reads TGTGCCAGCACCAAGGGACTAGCGGGGTACAATGAGCAGTTCTTC. It yields the protein CASTKGLAGYNEQFF.

This sequence joins TRBV7-9 and TRBJ2-7; 9 bases line up with TRBD1. Germline values: CDR1 SEHNR, CDR2 FQNEAQ (reference sequence). V lost 5 bases and J lost 12; bases outside the gene matches: 5. This CDR3 has 11 amino acids. The CDR3 here is CASSTGQGPYF. The CDR3 region has the DNA TGTGCCAGCAGCACGGGACAGGGCCCGTACTTC. Complete variable domain (other parts from reference TRBV7-9 and TRBJ2-7): DTGVSQNPRHKITKRGQNVTFRCDPISEHNRLYWYRQTLGQGPEFLTYFQNEAQLEKSRLLSDRFSAERPKGSFSTLEIQRTEQGDSAMYLCASSTGQGPYFGPGTRLTVT.

The table lists this clonotype with a few counts. V usage is TRBV7-9 and J usage is TRBJ1-5, with D uncertain. The CDR3 loop spans 14 amino acids. CDR1 is SEHNR, CDR2 FQNEAQ, per germline (reference sequence). The V end was cut by 2 bases, the J end by 4 bases, with 9 bases between. CDR3 nucleotides: TGTGCCAGCAGCTTAAGCTCCCAGAATCAGCCCCAGCATTTT. This sequence encodes CASSLSSQNQPQHF.

This clonotype was seen repeatedly, ten times or more. The chain couples TRBV12-3 or TRBV12-4 to TRBJ2-3; possible D gene TRBD1, 5 bases. V lost 4 bases and J 7 bases, leaving 18 bases between the germline ends. This CDR3 has 15 residues. The chain's CDR3 is CASSWGPTRFNTQYF. Here the CDR3 DNA reads TGTGCCAGCAGTTGGGGCCCGACACGGTTCAATACGCAGTATTTT.

The rearrangement uses TRBV20-1 and TRBJ1-6; TRBD1 aligns across 7 bases. Germline V gene data show CDR1 as DFQATT and CDR2 as SNEGSKA (reference sequence). Germline trimming cut 6 bases from V and 0 bases from J; bases unmatched to any gene: 5. The CDR3 consists of 15 residues. CDR3 amino acids: CSAPAGGSYNSPLHF. CDR3 sequence (DNA): TGCAGTGCCCCGGCAGGGGGCTCCTATAATTCACCCCTCCACTTT.

This clonotype came up many times. The chain is built from TRBV9 and TRBJ2-1, with a weak D call TRBD1 (5 bases). The germline gives CDR1 SGDLS, CDR2 YYNGEE. V lost 0 bases and J 4 bases, leaving 8 bases between the germline ends. CDR3 length equals 14 residues. The CDR3 protein is CASSVVGAYNEQFF. DNA for the CDR3: TGTGCCAGCAGCGTAGTAGGGGCTTACAATGAGCAGTTCTTC.

This clonotype has ten or more counts. This chain connects TRBV29-1 to TRBJ1-1; D is undetermined. The CDR3 spans 12 residues. V was cut by 6 bases and J by 2 bases, with 10 bases left in between. Germline assignment: CDR1 SQVTM and CDR2 ANQGSEA. The CDR3 DNA reads TGCAGCGTGTTGTACCAAAACACTGAAGCTTTCTTT. Its protein product is CSVLYQNTEAFF.